Each of the 21 T cell receptor beta chains below was sequenced from the same sample in a study of early T cells in non-severe SARS-CoV-2 infection (dated by TCRdb to the early 2020s). To prepare the library, 5' RACE was applied. The run used a NextSeq 500. In-frame beta chains were kept once TCRdb had trimmed the public reads at Q25 with fastp and called clones with MiXCR. Every CDR3 protein is listed once, alongside the most common genes and DNA of its rows. A total of some 30,000 distinct CDR3 sequences appear in this sample, 4.6% of them only once. In total, the top ten clones hold about 6% of the sample. The sequencing here drew on whole blood, taken at baseline. These receptors all stem from an adult who was a healthcare worker with PCR-confirmed SARS-CoV-2 infection or an uninfected control (not recorded which).

This clonotype showed up many times. The V call is TRBV6-5, the J call TRBJ1-3; D gene uncertain. The CDR3 consists of 12 residues. The germline V gene encodes CDR1 MNHEY and CDR2 SVGAGI. V lost 7 bases, J lost 3 bases, and 7 bases lay in between. The CDR3 sequence: CASINSGNTIYF. The CDR3 DNA reads TGTGCCAGCATCAACAGTGGAAACACCATATATTTT.

This clonotype was counted ten times or more. The rearrangement uses TRBV24-1 and TRBJ2-1, with TRBD2 matching 14 bases. Germline V CDR1 and CDR2: KGHDR, SFDVKD. The V segment lost 4 bases and the J segment 7 bases; nucleotides outside the gene matches: 8. There are 17 residues in the CDR3. The CDR3 reads CATSDPTSGGVLNEQFF. The CDR3 DNA is TGTGCCACCAGTGACCCGACTAGCGGGGGGGTATTGAATGAGCAGTTCTTC.

This clonotype has at least ten counts. V and J are TRBV21-1 and TRBJ2-7. TRBV21-1 is shown as a pseudogene. The CDR3 runs to 14 residues. In nucleotides, the CDR3 is TGTGCCAGCAGCACGACGTGCATTTCCTACGAGCAGTACTTC. Protein sequence: CASSTTCISYEQYF.

This clonotype was found a few times. The chain combines TRBV6-2 or TRBV6-3 with TRBJ1-5, with D perhaps matching TRBD1 (5 bases). V was clipped by 6 bases and J by 2 bases, with 11 bases between them. The CDR3 runs 14 residues. Germline V gives CDR1 MNHEY, CDR2 SVGEGT. Here the CDR3 reads CASRGVIGNQPQHF. DNA for the CDR3: TGTGCCAGCAGAGGGGTAATAGGCAATCAGCCCCAGCATTTT.

This clonotype was recorded at least ten times. The chain couples TRBV18 to TRBJ2-3, with D possibly matching TRBD1 (5 bases). V was clipped by 3 bases and J by 2 bases, with 9 bases between them. This CDR3 is built from 14 residues. Germline V gene lookup returns CDR1 KGHSH and CDR2 LQKENI. The CDR3 reads CASSPVGDTDTQYF. The CDR3 DNA is TGTGCCAGCTCACCGGTAGGGGACACAGATACGCAGTATTTT.

The chain joins TRBV23-1 to TRBJ2-1, with a possible D match to TRBD1 (5 bases). TRBV23-1 is an ORF for which the function is uncertain. V lost 7 bases and J lost 1, with 14 bases in between. This CDR3 spans 15 amino acids. The CDR3, as DNA: TGCGCCAGCACTTGGGGCACCCTATCCTACAATGAGCAGTTCTTC. Translating gives CASTWGTLSYNEQFF.

This clonotype was recorded many times. CDR3 protein: CASSQDTAAGEQYF. For the CDR3, the DNA is TGTGCCAGCAGCCAAGATACAGCGGCGGGCGAGCAGTACTTC. The V call is TRBV3-1, the J call TRBJ2-7; TRBD2 might be the D (5 bases). The V end lost 0 bases, the J end lost 6 bases, and 12 bases lay between the germline ends. Germline CDR1 reads LGHDT; CDR2 reads YNNKEL (reference sequence). The CDR3 is 14 amino acids.

This clonotype appeared many times. The rearrangement uses TRBV20-1 and TRBJ1-4; 8 bases fit TRBD1. V was pared by 5 bases and J by 8 bases, with 13 bases of the junction left unmatched. The germline V gene encodes CDR1 DFQATT and CDR2 SNEGSKA (reference sequence). The CDR3 contains 15 residues. The CDR3 reads CSAPLGGTGNEKLFF. In DNA, the CDR3 is TGCAGTGCTCCCTTGGGGGGGACAGGCAACGAAAAACTGTTTTTT.

The sample holds many counts of this clonotype. The chain couples TRBV24-1 to TRBJ1-5; D uncertain. Germline-derived CDR1 and CDR2 are KGHDR and SFDVKD. There are 14 residues in the CDR3. Trimming took off 9 bases at V and 0 bases at J, with 11 bases between the two ends. The CDR3 spells CATGEDYSNQPQHF. CDR3 DNA: TGTGCCACCGGGGAGGATTATAGCAATCAGCCCCAGCATTTT.

In its sample, this clonotype was seen many times. The chain links TRBV11-2 to TRBJ2-1, with TRBD1 matching over 10 bases. The CDR3 is made up of 14 amino acids. The V gene's germline CDR1 is SGHAT and CDR2 FQNNGV. V dropped 5 bases and J dropped 6; count of bases not matched to a gene: 4. DNA for the CDR3: TGTGCCAGCAGCAGGGACAGGGGACTCAATGAGCAGTTCTTC. Residues: CASSRDRGLNEQFF.

By share, this clonotype ranks as medium-sized. This chain links TRBV10-3 with TRBJ2-7; D is possibly TRBD1 (7 bases). Germline CDR1 and CDR2: ENHRY and SYGVKD. The CDR3 length is 13 residues. Trimming took off 2 bases at V and 7 bases at J, with 12 bases between the two ends. CDR3 nucleotide sequence: TGTGCCATCAGTGAGCAGGGGGGCGGTGAGCAGTACTTC. Protein: CAISEQGGGEQYF.

This clonotype was seen more than once but under ten times. The rearrangement uses TRBV19 and TRBJ1-2, with D perhaps TRBD1 (6 bases). Trimming took 2 bases from V and 4 from J, leaving 8 bases between them. The CDR3 covers 13 residues. CDR1 and CDR2 (germline): LNHDA, SQIVND (reference sequence). The chain's CDR3 is CASSISGAYGYTF. Written as DNA, the CDR3 is TGTGCCAGTAGTATATCAGGGGCCTATGGCTACACCTTC.

This clonotype was seen at least ten times. The chain joins TRBV5-4 to TRBJ2-5, with D unresolved. The CDR3 runs to 13 residues. Germline V gives CDR1 SGHNT, CDR2 YYREEE (reference sequence). With 7 bases removed from V and 0 bases from J, the gap between germline ends came to 10 bases. This chain's CDR3 is CASQPIYQETQYF. CDR3 bases: TGTGCCAGCCAACCAATCTACCAAGAGACCCAGTACTTC.

This clonotype came up many times. The rearrangement links TRBV27 to TRBJ2-5, with TRBD2 identical over 10 bases. This CDR3 region has 18 residues. Trimming took 2 bases from V and 2 from J; bases not matched to a gene: 11. Germline CDR1 MNHEY, CDR2 SMNVEV (reference sequence). CDR3 protein: CASSLGGLAGVPQETQYF. For the CDR3, the DNA is TGTGCCAGCAGTTTAGGGGGCCTAGCGGGGGTCCCACAAGAGACCCAGTACTTC.

This sequence joins TRBV10-3 and TRBJ2-3; D uncertain. Deletions cut 9 bases from V and 1 base from J, with 8 bases between. The CDR3 is 12 residues long. CDR1 and CDR2 from the germline V gene are ENHRY and SYGVKD. CDR3 loop: CAISDRTDTQYF. The CDR3 nucleotides read TGTGCCATTTCCGATCGCACAGATACGCAGTATTTT.

This clonotype appeared many times. The genes are TRBV5-5 and TRBJ1-3; maybe TRBD1 (6 bases). This CDR3 is 16 amino acids long. Per germline, CDR1 SGHKS and CDR2 YYEKEE (reference sequence). V was trimmed by 3 bases and J by 0 bases, leaving 13 bases between them. The CDR3 is CASSSGTNPSGNTIYF. CDR3 bases: TGTGCCAGCAGCTCCGGGACAAATCCCTCTGGAAACACCATATATTTT.

This clonotype was detected many times. J is TRBJ1-1 and V is TRBV6-1; D gene uncertain. Germline V CDR1 and CDR2: MNHNS, SASEGT. Trimming left V 8 bases short and J 1 base short, with 8 bases between. The CDR3 has 12 amino acids. DNA for the CDR3: TGTGCCAGCCTAACTTCGAACACTGAAGCTTTCTTT. Protein: CASLTSNTEAFF.

The table lists this clonotype with many counts. V and J are TRBV12-3 or TRBV12-4 and TRBJ2-1; TRBD2 is a possible D gene (5 bases). The length of the CDR3 is 12 residues. V gave up 1 base and J gave up 14 bases, with 12 bases separating them. CDR3 in DNA: TGTGCCAGCAGTTTAGGAGCGGAGGCTGAGTTCTTC. Residues: CASSLGAEAEFF.

Ten or more counts support this clonotype. The DNA for the CDR3 is TGTGCCAGCAGCCTCGGGAGTTCAGATACGCAGTATTTT. As protein: CASSLGSSDTQYF. The chain couples TRBV6-2 or TRBV6-3 to TRBJ2-3; TRBD2 might be the D (6 bases). Trimming stripped 6 bases from V and 4 bases from J, with 11 bases between. The V gene's germline CDR1 is MNHEY and CDR2 SVGEGT. The CDR3 consists of 13 residues.

Ten or more counts support this clonotype. The V and J genes are TRBV7-6 and TRBJ2-3; D possibly matches TRBD1 or TRBD2 (5 bases each). Germline lookup yields CDR1 SGHVS and CDR2 FNYEAQ. V lost 7 bases, J lost 0 bases, and 17 bases lay in between. The CDR3 has 16 residues. CDR3 in DNA: TGTGCCAGCAACCCATCTGTGGGACGGAGCACAGATACGCAGTATTTT. Translated: CASNPSVGRSTDTQYF.

This clonotype occurred many times. The chain employs TRBV7-9 and TRBJ1-5; TRBD1 is a possible D gene (5 bases). With 4 bases removed from V and 6 bases from J, the gap between germline ends came to 19 bases. The CDR3 is 16 amino acids. From germline, CDR1 is SEHNR and CDR2 FQNEAQ (reference sequence). CDR3 sequence reads: CASSSSDQAGRQPQHF. As DNA, the CDR3 is TGTGCCAGCAGCTCATCCGACCAAGCGGGGCGTCAGCCCCAGCATTTT.